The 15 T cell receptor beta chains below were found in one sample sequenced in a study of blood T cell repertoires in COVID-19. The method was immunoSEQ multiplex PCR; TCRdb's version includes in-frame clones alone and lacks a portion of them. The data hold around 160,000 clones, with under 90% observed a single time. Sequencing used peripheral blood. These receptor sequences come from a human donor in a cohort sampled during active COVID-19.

The CDR3 nucleotides are TGCAGCGTTGGCCACAGGGGGCCCCGAAACACCATATATTTT. Its translation is CSVGHRGPRNTIYF. V and J are TRBV29-1 and TRBJ1-3; 9 nucleotides line up with TRBD1. The V segment lost 4 bases and the J segment 5 bases; nucleotides outside the gene matches: 6. There are 14 residues in the CDR3. CDR1 and CDR2 (germline): SQVTM, ANQGSEA.

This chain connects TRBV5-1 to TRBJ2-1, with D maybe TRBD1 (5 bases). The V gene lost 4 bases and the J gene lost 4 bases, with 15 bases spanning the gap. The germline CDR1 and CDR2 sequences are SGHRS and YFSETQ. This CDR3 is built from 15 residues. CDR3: CASSRAQGNYNEQFF. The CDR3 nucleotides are TGCGCCAGCAGCCGGGCCCAGGGAAATTACAATGAGCAGTTCTTC.

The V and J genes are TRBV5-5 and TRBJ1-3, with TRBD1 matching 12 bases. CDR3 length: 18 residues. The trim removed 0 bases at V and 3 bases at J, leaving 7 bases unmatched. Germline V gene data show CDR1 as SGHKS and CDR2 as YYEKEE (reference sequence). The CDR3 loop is CASSLGGTGGFIGNTIYF. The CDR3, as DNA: TGTGCCAGCAGCTTGGGAGGGACAGGGGGCTTTATTGGAAACACCATATATTTT.

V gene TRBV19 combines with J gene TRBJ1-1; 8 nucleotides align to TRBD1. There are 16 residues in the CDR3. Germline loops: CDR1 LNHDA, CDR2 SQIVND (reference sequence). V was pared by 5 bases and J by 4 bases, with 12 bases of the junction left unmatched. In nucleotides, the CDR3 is TGTGCCAGTAGTTCCCCCCCGGACAGGGTGGTCACTGAAGCTTTCTTT. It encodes CASSSPPDRVVTEAFF.

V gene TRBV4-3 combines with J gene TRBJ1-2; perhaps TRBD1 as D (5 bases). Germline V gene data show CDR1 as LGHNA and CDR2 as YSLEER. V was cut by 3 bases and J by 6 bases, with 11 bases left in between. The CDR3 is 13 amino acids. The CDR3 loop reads CASSHGGGNGYTF. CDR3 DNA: TGCGCCAGCAGCCACGGGGGAGGGAATGGCTACACCTTC.

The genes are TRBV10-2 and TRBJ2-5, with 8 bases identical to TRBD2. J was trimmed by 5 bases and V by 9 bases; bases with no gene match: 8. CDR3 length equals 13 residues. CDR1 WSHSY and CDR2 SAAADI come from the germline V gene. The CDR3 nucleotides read TGCGCCAGTTTAGCGGGGCTGAGCGAGACCCAGTACTTC. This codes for CASLAGLSETQYF.

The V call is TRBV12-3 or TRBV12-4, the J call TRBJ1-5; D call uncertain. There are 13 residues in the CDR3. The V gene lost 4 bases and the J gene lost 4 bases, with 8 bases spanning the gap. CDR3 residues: CASSSSGNQPQHF. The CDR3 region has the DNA TGTGCCAGCAGTTCCTCGGGGAATCAGCCCCAGCATTTT.

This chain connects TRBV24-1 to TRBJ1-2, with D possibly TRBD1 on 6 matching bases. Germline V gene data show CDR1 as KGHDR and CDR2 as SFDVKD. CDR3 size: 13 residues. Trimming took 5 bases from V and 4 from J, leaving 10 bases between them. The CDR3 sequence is CATSVEGVYGYTF. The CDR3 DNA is TGTGCCACCAGTGTTGAGGGGGTCTATGGCTACACCTTC.

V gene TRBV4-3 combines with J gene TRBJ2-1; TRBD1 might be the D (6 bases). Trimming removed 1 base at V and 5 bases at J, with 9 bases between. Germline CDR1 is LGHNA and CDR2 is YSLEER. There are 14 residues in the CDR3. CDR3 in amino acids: CASSQVAGDNEQFF. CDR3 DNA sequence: TGCGCCAGCAGCCAAGTTGCAGGGGACAATGAGCAGTTCTTC.

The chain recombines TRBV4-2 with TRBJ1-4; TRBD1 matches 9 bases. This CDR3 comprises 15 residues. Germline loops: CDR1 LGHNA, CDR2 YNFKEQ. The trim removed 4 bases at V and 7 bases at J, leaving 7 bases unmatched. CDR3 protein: CASSPETGGGEKLFF. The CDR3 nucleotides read TGTGCCAGCAGCCCTGAGACAGGGGGTGGTGAAAAACTGTTTTTT.

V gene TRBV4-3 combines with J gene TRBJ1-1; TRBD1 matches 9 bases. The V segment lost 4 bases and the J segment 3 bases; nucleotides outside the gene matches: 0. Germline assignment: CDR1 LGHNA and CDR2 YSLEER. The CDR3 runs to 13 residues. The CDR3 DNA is TGCGCCAGCAGCCGGGACAGGGACACTGAAGCTTTCTTT. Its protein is CASSRDRDTEAFF.

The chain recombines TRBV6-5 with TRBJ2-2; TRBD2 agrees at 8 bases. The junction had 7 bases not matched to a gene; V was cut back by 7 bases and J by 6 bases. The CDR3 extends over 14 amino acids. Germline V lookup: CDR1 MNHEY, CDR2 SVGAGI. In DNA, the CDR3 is TGTGCCAGCATGCCGGGAGGGGGGTCCGGGGAGCTGTTTTTT. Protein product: CASMPGGGSGELFF.

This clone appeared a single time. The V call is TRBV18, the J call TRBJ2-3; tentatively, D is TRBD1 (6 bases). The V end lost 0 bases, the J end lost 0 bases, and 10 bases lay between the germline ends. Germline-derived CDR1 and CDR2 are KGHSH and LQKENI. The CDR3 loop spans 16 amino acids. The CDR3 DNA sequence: TGTGCCAGCTCACCACCCGGGACAAGGAGCACAGATACGCAGTATTTT. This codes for CASSPPGTRSTDTQYF.

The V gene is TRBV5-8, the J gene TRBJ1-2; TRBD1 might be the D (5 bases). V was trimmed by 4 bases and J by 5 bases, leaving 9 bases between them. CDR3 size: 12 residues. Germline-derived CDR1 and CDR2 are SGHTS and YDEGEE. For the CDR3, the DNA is TGTGCCAGCAGCGCGTCAGGGTATGGCTACACCTTC. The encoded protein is CASSASGYGYTF.

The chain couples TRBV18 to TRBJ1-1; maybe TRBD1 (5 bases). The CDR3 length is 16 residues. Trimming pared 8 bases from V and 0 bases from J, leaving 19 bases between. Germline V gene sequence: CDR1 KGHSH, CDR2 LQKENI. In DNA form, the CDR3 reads TGTGCCAGCACGACCGACAGTACTATATTGAACACTGAAGCTTTCTTT. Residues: CASTTDSTILNTEAFF.